A single sample gave rise to the 15 T cell receptor beta chains below, sequenced in a study of cytomegalovirus exposure and HLA in healthy donors. A multiplex PCR was run with 60 Vbeta primers and 13 Jbeta primers. The table came from immunoSEQ multiplex PCR; TCRdb's copy has only in-frame clones and leaves some out. This sample's table reports fewer than 130,000 clones. The sample was PBMCs. These receptors were collected from a man aged 50 or older in good health and CMV-seronegative.

The V call is TRBV13, the J call TRBJ1-2; maybe TRBD1 (5 bases). V lost 2 bases, J lost 4 bases, and 14 bases lay in between. Germline V gene lookup returns CDR1 PRHDT and CDR2 FYEKMQ (reference sequence). The CDR3 sequence is 15 residues long. The CDR3 here is CASSLLGQNIYGYTF. CDR3 DNA sequence: TGTGCCAGCAGCTTATTGGGGCAGAACATCTATGGCTACACCTTC.

The chain recombines TRBV15 with TRBJ2-3; 10 bases map to TRBD1. The CDR3 is 17 residues long. Germline V gene data show CDR1 as LNHNV and CDR2 as YYDKDF (reference sequence). V shed 1 base and J 7 bases; nucleotides not matched to a gene: 11. The CDR3 DNA reads TGTGCCACCAGCAGAGCCGCCGGGGACAGGGGAAGCTATACGCAGTATTTT. As protein: CATSRAAGDRGSYTQYF.

The V call is TRBV6-1, the J call TRBJ2-5; 9 positions match TRBD1. After removal of 2 bases from V and 3 bases from J, the junction contained 10 bases not matched to a gene. CDR1 and CDR2 (germline): MNHNS, SASEGT. The CDR3 runs 17 residues. CDR3 sequence reads: CASSENSGQGTKETQYF. The CDR3 DNA is TGTGCCAGCAGTGAAAATTCGGGACAGGGAACAAAAGAGACCCAGTACTTC.

Regarding this clone: This sample includes further DNA sequences coding for the same CDR3. The V and J genes are TRBV4-1 and TRBJ1-1; no clear D gene. The length of the CDR3 is 13 residues. Trimming removed 3 bases at V and 5 bases at J, with 10 bases between. Germline V gene sequence: CDR1 MGHRA, CDR2 YSYEKL. The CDR3 nucleotides are TGCGCCAGCAGCCATAACGGGGTAACTGAAGCTTTCTTT. This codes for CASSHNGVTEAFF.

The genes are TRBV19 and TRBJ2-7; the match to TRBD1 covers 8 bases. Germline loops: CDR1 LNHDA, CDR2 SQIVND (reference sequence). The CDR3 totals 17 residues. The J segment lost 3 bases and the V segment lost 4 bases, leaving 14 bases of the junction unmatched. The CDR3 DNA reads TGTGCCAGTAGTACCCACGAGCTCGGGACAGGACTCTACGAGCAGTACTTC. Translated: CASSTHELGTGLYEQYF.

This sequence joins TRBV19 and TRBJ2-5; 8 nucleotides align to TRBD2. CDR1 and CDR2 from the germline V gene are LNHDA and SQIVND (reference sequence). The V and J ends lost 8 bases and 5 bases, in that order; junction bases with no gene match: 13. The CDR3 is 15 residues long. CDR3 nucleotides: TGTGCCAGTCGCCCCACGGCGGGGGGTGGGGAGACCCAGTACTTC. It is translated as CASRPTAGGGETQYF.

The chain is built from TRBV10-3 and TRBJ1-1; possibly TRBD1 for D (5 bases). V shed 11 bases and J shed 0 bases, with 13 bases lying between them. Germline assignment: CDR1 ENHRY and CDR2 SYGVKD. CDR3 length: 13 residues. The CDR3 DNA reads as TGTGCCTGCTCGACAGAGATGAACACTGAAGCTTTCTTT. Amino acid sequence: CACSTEMNTEAFF.

The chain carries TRBV30 and TRBJ2-2; D remains ambiguous. V was clipped by 1 base and J by 3 bases, with 12 bases between them. The germline V gene encodes CDR1 GTSNPN and CDR2 SVGIG (reference sequence). The CDR3 has 15 amino acids. The CDR3 region is CAWSGGRVYTGELFF. CDR3 DNA sequence: TGTGCCTGGAGTGGTGGGCGCGTTTACACCGGGGAGCTGTTTTTT.

The chain joins TRBV25-1 to TRBJ2-6; possible D gene TRBD1, 6 bases. V lost 6 bases and J 0 bases, leaving 15 bases between the germline ends. CDR3 size: 17 residues. Germline values: CDR1 MGHDK, CDR2 SYGVNS. The CDR3 loop is CASRPDRRSSGANVLTF. The DNA for the CDR3 is TGTGCCAGCAGACCCGACAGGAGGAGCTCTGGGGCCAACGTCCTGACTTTC.

The rearrangement uses TRBV18 and TRBJ1-2; 7 bases are shared with TRBD1. V lost 6 bases, J lost 3 bases, and 7 bases stayed unmatched. This CDR3 has 14 amino acids. The germline CDR1 and CDR2 sequences are KGHSH and LQKENI. The CDR3 DNA sequence: TGTGCCAGCTCTCCTGACAGGGAACACTATGGCTACACCTTC. Its protein is CASSPDREHYGYTF.

The V gene is TRBV5-1, the J gene TRBJ1-1; TRBD1 might be the D (6 bases). CDR3 length: 13 residues. V was trimmed by 0 bases and J by 5 bases, leaving 8 bases between them. Looked up from germline, CDR1 is SGHRS and CDR2 is YFSETQ. For the CDR3, the DNA is TGCGCCAGCAGCTTGGCAGGGGATACTGAAGCTTTCTTT. Encoded protein: CASSLAGDTEAFF. Full variable domain (remainder filled in from reference TRBV5-1 and TRBJ1-1): KAGVTQTPRYLIKTRGQQVTLSCSPISGHRSVSWYQQTPGQGLQFLFEYFSETQRNKGNFPGRFSGRQFSNSRSEMNVSTLELGDSALYLCASSLAGDTEAFFGQGTRLTVV.

Points on this clone: Compared with germline, one end of the junction differs, possibly owing to a read error. V and J are TRBV7-7 and TRBJ2-7; D is possibly TRBD1 (5 bases). Germline CDR1 is SSHAT and CDR2 is FNYEAQ (reference sequence). The CDR3 extends over 15 amino acids. This chain's CDR3 is CASSSGHSRAYEQYF. Written as DNA, the CDR3 is TGTGCTAGCAGTTCCGGACACTCTAGAGCCTACGAGCAGTACTTC. Looking up the rest from reference TRBV7-7 and TRBJ2-7 gives the full variable domain: GAGVSQSPRYKVTKRGQDVTLRCDPISSHATLYWYQQALGQGPEFLTYFNYEAQPDKSGLPSDRFSAERPEGSISTLTIQRTEQRDSAMYRCASSSGHSRAYEQYFGPGTRLTVT.

The genes are TRBV9 and TRBJ2-1; 7 positions match TRBD1. Trimming removed 4 bases from V and 6 bases from J; junction bases left unmatched: 10. Germline V lookup: CDR1 SGDLS, CDR2 YYNGEE. The CDR3 runs to 15 residues. CDR3 bases: TGTGCCAGCAGCCCTAACCCACAGGGGCCCAATGAGCAGTTCTTC. Amino acid sequence: CASSPNPQGPNEQFF. Based on the CDR3 plus reference TRBV9 and TRBJ2-1, the full variable domain is DSGVTQTPKHLITATGQRVTLRCSPRSGDLSVYWYQQSLDQGLQFLIQYYNGEERAKGNILERFSAQQFPDLHSELNLSSLELGDSALYFCASSPNPQGPNEQFFGPGTRLTVL.

The chain uses TRBV18 and TRBJ2-5; D not certain. Deletions cut 4 bases from V and 0 bases from J, with 9 bases between. The CDR3 consists of 14 residues. CDR1 is KGHSH and CDR2 is LQKENI in the germline V gene. CDR3 loop: CASSLGSHQETQYF. CDR3 in DNA: TGTGCCAGCTCACTGGGCAGTCACCAAGAGACCCAGTACTTC.

The V and J genes are TRBV11-2 and TRBJ2-1, with D maybe TRBD1 (6 bases). This CDR3 has 17 residues. V was trimmed by 5 bases and J by 0 bases, leaving 17 bases between them. Germline V gene sequence: CDR1 SGHAT, CDR2 FQNNGV. CDR3 sequence: CASSADRLSSSYNEQFF. DNA for the CDR3: TGTGCCAGCAGCGCGGACAGACTCTCTAGCTCCTACAATGAGCAGTTCTTC. Full variable domain (missing parts from reference TRBV11-2 and TRBJ2-1): EAGVAQSPRYKIIEKRQSVAFWCNPISGHATLYWYQQILGQGPKLLIQFQNNGVVDDSQLPKDRFSAERLKGVDSTLKIQPAKLEDSAVYLCASSADRLSSSYNEQFFGPGTRLTVL.